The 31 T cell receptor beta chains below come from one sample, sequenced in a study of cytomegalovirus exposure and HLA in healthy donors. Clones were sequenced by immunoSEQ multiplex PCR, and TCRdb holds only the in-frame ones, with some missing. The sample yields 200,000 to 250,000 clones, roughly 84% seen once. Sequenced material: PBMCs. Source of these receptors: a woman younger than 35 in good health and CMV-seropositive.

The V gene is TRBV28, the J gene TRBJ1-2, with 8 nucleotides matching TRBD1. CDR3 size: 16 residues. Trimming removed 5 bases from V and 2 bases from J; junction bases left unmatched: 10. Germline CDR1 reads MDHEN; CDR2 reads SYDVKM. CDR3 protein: CASSPNRDRWNYGYTF. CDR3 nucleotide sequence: TGTGCCAGCAGTCCCAACCGGGACAGGTGGAACTATGGCTACACCTTC.

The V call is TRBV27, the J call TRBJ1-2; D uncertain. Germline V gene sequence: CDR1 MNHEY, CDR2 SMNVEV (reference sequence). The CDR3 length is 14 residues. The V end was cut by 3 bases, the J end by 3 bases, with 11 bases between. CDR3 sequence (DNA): TGTGCCAGCAGTTTGCAGGCAGGCTACTATGGCTACACCTTC. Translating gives CASSLQAGYYGYTF.

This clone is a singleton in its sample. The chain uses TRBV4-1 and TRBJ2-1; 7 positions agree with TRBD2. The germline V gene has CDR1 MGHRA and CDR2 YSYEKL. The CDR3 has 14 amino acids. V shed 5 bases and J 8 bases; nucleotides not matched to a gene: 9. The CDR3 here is CASSRLAVGDEQFF. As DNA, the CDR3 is TGCGCCAGCAGCAGGCTAGCGGTGGGGGATGAGCAGTTCTTC.

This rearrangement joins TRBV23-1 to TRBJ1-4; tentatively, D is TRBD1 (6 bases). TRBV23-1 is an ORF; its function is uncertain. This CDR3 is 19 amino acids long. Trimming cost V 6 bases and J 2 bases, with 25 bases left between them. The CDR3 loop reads CASSQGRLQGPRTNEKLFF. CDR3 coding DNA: TGCGCCAGCAGCCAGGGCCGACTACAGGGACCTAGGACTAATGAAAAACTGTTTTTT.

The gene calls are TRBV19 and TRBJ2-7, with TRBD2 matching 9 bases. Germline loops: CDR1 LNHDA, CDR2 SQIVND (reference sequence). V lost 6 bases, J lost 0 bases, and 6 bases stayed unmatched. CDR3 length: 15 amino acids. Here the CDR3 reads CASSLSGGSSYEQYF. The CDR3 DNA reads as TGTGCCAGTAGCCTAAGCGGGGGGAGCTCCTACGAGCAGTACTTC.

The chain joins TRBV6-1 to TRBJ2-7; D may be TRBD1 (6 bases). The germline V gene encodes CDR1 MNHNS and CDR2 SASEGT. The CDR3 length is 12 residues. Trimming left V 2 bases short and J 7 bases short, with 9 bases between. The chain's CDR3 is CASSESQGEQYF. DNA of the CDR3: TGTGCCAGCAGTGAATCACAGGGAGAGCAGTACTTC.

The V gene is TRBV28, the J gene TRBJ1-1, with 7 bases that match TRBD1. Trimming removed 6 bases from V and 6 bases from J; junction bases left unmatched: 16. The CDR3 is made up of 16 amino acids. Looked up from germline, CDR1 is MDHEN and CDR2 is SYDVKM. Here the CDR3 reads CASRIGTAHYRPEAFF. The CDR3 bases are TGTGCCAGCAGGATCGGGACAGCCCACTATCGCCCTGAAGCTTTCTTT.

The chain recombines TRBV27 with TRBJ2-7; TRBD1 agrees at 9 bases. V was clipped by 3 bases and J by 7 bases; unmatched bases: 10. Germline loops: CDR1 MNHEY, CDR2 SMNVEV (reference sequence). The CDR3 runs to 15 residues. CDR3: CASSFSSGTGWEQYF. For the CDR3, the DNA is TGTGCCAGCAGTTTCTCTTCCGGGACAGGGTGGGAGCAGTACTTC.

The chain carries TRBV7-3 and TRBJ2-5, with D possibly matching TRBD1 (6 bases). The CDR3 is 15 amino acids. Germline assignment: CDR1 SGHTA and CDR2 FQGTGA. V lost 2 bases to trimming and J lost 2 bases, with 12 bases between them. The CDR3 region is CASSLFIGTQETQYF. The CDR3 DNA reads TGTGCCAGCAGCTTATTCATCGGGACACAAGAGACCCAGTACTTC.

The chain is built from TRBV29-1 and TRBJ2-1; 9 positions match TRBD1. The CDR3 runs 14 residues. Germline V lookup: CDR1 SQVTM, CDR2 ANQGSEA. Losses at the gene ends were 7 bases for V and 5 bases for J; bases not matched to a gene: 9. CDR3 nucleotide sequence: TGCAGCGCCTCACGGACAGGGGCAGACAATGAGCAGTTCTTC. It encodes CSASRTGADNEQFF.

The CDR3 loop reads CASSPDRSGLTEAFF. The CDR3 bases are TGTGCCAGCAGCCCAGACAGGAGCGGATTAACTGAAGCTTTCTTT. This chain uses TRBV9 with TRBJ1-1; a possible D gene is TRBD1 (6 bases). V lost 4 bases and J 5 bases, leaving 18 bases between the germline ends. Germline CDR1 reads SGDLS; CDR2 reads YYNGEE. This CDR3 region has 15 residues.

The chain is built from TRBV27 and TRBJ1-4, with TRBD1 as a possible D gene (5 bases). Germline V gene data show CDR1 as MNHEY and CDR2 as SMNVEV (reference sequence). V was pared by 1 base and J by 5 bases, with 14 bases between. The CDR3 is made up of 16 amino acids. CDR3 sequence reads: CASSLLGGRRNEKLFF. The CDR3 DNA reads TGTGCCAGCAGTTTATTGGGGGGACGACGGAATGAAAAACTGTTTTTT.

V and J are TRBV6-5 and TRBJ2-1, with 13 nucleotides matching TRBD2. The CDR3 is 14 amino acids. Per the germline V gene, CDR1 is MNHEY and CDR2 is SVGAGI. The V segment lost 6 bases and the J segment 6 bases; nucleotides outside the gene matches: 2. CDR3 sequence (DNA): TGTGCCAGCAGCCGGACTAGCGGGAGCAATGAGCAGTTCTTC. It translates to CASSRTSGSNEQFF.

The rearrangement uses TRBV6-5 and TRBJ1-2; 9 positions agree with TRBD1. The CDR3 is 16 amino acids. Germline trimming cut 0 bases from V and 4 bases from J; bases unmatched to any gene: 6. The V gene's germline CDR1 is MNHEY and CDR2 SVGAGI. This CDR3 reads CASSYSRGQGFYGYTF. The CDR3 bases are TGTGCCAGCAGTTACTCGAGGGGACAGGGATTCTATGGCTACACCTTC.

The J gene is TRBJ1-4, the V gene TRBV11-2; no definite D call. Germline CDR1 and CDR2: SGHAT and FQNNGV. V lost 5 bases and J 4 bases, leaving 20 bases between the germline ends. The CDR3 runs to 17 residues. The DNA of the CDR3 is TGTGCCAGCAGCCACGTCGCGGGAGCACCCAATAATGAAAAACTGTTTTTT. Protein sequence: CASSHVAGAPNNEKLFF.

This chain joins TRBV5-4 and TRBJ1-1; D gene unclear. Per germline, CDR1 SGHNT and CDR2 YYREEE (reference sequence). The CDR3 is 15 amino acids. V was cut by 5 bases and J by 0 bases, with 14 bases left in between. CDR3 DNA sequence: TGTGCCAGCAGTTCTAGAAAGGATATGAACACTGAAGCTTTCTTT. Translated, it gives CASSSRKDMNTEAFF.

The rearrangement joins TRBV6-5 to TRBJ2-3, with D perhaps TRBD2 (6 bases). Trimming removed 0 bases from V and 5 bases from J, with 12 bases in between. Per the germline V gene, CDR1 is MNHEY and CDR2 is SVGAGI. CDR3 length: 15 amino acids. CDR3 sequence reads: CASSYSGEAGDTQYF. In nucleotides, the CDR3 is TGTGCCAGCAGTTACTCCGGGGAGGCTGGAGATACGCAGTATTTT.

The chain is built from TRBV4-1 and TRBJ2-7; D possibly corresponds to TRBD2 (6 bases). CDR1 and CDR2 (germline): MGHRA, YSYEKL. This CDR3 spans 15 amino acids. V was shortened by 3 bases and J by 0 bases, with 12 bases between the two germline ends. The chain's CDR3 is CASSQLSGSSYEQYF. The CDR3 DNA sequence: TGCGCCAGCAGCCAGCTTAGCGGTAGCTCCTACGAGCAGTACTTC.

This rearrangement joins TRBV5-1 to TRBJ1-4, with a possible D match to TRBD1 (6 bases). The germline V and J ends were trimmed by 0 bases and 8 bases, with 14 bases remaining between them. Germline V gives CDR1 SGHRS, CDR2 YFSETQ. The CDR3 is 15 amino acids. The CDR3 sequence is CASSLGTGWQEKLFF. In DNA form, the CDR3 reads TGCGCCAGCAGCTTGGGTACAGGGTGGCAGGAAAAACTGTTTTTT.

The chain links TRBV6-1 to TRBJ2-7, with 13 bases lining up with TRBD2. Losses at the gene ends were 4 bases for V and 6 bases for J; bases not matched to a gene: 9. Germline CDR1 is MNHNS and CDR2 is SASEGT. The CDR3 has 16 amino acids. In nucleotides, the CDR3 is TGTGCCAGCAGTGGGGGGATAGGACTAGCGGGAGCCGAGCAGTACTTC. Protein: CASSGGIGLAGAEQYF.

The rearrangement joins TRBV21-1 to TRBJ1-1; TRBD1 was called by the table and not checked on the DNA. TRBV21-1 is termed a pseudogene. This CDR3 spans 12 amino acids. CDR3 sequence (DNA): TGTGCCAGCAGCAAACAGAACACTGAAGCTTTCTTT. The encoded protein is CASSKQNTEAFF.

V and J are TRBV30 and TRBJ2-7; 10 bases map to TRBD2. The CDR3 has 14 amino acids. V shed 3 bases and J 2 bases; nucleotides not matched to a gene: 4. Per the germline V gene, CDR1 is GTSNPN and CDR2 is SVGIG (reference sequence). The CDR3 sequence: CAWRTAGGAYEQYF. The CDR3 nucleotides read TGTGCCTGGAGAACAGCGGGAGGGGCCTACGAGCAGTACTTC.

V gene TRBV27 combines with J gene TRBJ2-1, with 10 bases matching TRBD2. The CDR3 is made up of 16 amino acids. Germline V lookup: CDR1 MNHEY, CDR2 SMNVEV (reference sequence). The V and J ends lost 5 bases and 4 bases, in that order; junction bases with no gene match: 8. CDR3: CASSPKSSGSYNEQFF. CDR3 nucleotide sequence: TGTGCCAGCAGTCCGAAGTCTAGCGGGAGTTACAATGAGCAGTTCTTC.

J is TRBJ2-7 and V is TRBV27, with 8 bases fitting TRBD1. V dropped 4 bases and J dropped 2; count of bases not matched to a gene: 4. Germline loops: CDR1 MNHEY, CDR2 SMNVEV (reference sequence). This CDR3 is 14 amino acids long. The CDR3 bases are TGTGCCAGCAGTTACGGACAGGGTCCCTACGAGCAGTACTTC. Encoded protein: CASSYGQGPYEQYF.

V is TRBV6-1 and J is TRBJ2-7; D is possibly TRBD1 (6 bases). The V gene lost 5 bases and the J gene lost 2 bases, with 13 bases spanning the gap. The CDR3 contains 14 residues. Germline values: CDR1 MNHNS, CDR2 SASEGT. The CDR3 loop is CASSPRTVAYEQYF. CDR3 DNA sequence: TGTGCCAGCAGTCCCCGGACAGTCGCCTACGAGCAGTACTTC.

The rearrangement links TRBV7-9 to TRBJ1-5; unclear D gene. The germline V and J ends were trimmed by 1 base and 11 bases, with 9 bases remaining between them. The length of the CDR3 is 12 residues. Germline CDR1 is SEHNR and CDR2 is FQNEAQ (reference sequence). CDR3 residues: CASSLGREAQHF. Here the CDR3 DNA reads TGTGCCAGCAGCTTAGGACGGGAAGCCCAGCATTTT.

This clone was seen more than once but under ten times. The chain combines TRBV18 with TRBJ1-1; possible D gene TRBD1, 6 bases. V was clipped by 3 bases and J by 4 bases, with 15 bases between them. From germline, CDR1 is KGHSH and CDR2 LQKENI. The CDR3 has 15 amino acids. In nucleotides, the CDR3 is TGTGCCAGCTCACCCTGGACAGTAACGCCCACTGAAGCTTTCTTT. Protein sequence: CASSPWTVTPTEAFF.

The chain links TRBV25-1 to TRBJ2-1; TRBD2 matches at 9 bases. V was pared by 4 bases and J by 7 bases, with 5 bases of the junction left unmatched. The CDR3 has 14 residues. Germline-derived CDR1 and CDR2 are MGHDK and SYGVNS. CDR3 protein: CASSAAGGRNEQFF. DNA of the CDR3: TGTGCCAGCAGTGCGGCGGGAGGGCGGAATGAGCAGTTCTTC.

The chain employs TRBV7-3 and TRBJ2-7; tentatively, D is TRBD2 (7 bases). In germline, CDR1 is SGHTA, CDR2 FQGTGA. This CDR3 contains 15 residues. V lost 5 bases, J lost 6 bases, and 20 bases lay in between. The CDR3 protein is CASSQRGGGGTEQYF. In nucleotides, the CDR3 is TGTGCCAGCAGCCAAAGGGGGGGCGGGGGCACCGAGCAGTACTTC.

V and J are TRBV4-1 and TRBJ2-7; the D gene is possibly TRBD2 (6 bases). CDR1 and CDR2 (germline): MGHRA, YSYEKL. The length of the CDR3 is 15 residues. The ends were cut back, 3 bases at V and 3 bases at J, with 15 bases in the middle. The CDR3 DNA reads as TGCGCCAGCAGCCAGCCCTTCGGGGGTTACTACGAGCAGTACTTC. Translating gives CASSQPFGGYYEQYF.

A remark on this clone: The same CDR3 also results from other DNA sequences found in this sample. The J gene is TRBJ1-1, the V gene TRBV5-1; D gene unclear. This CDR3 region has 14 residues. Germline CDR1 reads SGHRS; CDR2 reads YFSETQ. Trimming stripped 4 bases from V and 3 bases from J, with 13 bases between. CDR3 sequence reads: CASSPAGGYTEAFF. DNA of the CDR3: TGCGCCAGCAGCCCGGCGGGAGGATACACTGAAGCTTTCTTT.